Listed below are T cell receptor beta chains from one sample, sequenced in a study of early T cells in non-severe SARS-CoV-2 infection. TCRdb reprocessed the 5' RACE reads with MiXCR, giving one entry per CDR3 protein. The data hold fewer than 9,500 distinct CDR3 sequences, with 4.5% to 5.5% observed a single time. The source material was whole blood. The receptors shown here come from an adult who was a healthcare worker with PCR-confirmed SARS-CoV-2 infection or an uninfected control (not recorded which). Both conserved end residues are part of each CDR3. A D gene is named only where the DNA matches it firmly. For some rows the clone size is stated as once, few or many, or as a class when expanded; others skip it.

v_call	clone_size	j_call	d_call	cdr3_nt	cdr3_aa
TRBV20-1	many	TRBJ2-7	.	TGCAGTGCTAGCGACGTTCCCGAGCAGTACTTC	CSASDVPEQYF
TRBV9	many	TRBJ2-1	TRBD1	TGTGCCAGCAGAGGGGGCCACAATGAGCAGTTCTTC	CASRGGHNEQFF
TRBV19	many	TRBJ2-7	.	TGTGCCAGTCAACACGATTACGAGCAGTACTTC	CASQHDYEQYF
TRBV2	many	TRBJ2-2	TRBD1	TGTGCCAGCACCGAACCGGGACAGGGGAACACCGGGGAGCTGTTTTTT	CASTEPGQGNTGELFF
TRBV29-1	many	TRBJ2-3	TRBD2	TGCAGCGTCGGGGACGGAGGGCGGGGGTCAGATACGCAGTATTTT	CSVGDGGRGSDTQYF
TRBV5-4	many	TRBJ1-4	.	TGTGCCAGCAGCCCGATGGGGGCAGGTGAAAAACTGTTTTTT	CASSPMGAGEKLFF
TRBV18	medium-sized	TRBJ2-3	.	TGTGCCAGCTCCGGACAGTCCACAGATACGCAGTATTTT	CASSGQSTDTQYF
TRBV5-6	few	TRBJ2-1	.	TGTGCCAGCAGTCAAAGGGGGTTCTCCTACAATGAGCAGTTCTTC	CASSQRGFSYNEQFF
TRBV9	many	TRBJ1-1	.	TGTGCCAGCAGCGTAGGACACCGGAACACTGAAGCTTTCTTT	CASSVGHRNTEAFF
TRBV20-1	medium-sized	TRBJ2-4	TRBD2	TGCAGTGCTAGGCTAGCGGGAGGTCCCACCCCCTCCAAAAACATTCAGTACTTC	CSARLAGGPTPSKNIQYF
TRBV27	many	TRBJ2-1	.	TGTGCCAGCAGTTTATCGATGGTCCATGAGCAGTTCTTC	CASSLSMVHEQFF
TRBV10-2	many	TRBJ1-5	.	TGCGCCAGCGGGTTTGGACAGAACCTCAATCAGCCCCAGCATTTT	CASGFGQNLNQPQHF
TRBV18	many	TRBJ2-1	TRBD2	TGTGCCAGCTCACCACCGCGTAGCGGGACCTACAATGAGCAGTTCTTC	CASSPPRSGTYNEQFF
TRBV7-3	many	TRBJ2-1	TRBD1	TGTGCCAGCAGCCACACTCTGACAGGGGATAATGAGCAGTTCTTC	CASSHTLTGDNEQFF
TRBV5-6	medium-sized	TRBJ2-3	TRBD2	TGTGCCAGCAGCTCTAGCGGGAGGGCCACCCCAGATACGCAGTATTTT	CASSSSGRATPDTQYF
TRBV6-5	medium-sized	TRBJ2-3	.	TGTGCCAGCAGTGATCGACTAGCAGATACGCAGTATTTT	CASSDRLADTQYF
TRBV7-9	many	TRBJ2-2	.	TGTGCCAGCCCGAGTCCCGCGCAGACTGAGAACACCGGGGAGCTGTTTTTT	CASPSPAQTENTGELFF
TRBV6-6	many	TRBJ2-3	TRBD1	TGTGCCAGCAGGCGACAGGGGGCTGGAGATACGCAGTATTTT	CASRRQGAGDTQYF
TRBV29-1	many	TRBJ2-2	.	TGCAGCGTTGAGTCCCCCGGGGAGCTGTTTTTT	CSVESPGELFF
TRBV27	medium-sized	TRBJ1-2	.	TGTGCCAGCAGTTCACAGGGCTTCTATGGCTACACCTTC	CASSSQGFYGYTF
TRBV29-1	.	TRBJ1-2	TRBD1	TGCAGCGTTGAGGGCAGGGGGCGCAACTATGGCTACACCTTC	CSVEGRGRNYGYTF
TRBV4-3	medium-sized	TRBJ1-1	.	TGCGCCAGCAGCCAGTTCCTGAAGGACGGGGTCACTGAAGCTTTCTTT	CASSQFLKDGVTEAFF
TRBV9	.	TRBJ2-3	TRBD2	TGTGCCAGCAGCGTAGGGGCGGGAGGCACAGATACGCAGTATTTT	CASSVGAGGTDTQYF
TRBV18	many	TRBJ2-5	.	TGTGCCAGCTCACCGGGAGGGACAGGTGTCCAAGAGACCCAGTACTTC	CASSPGGTGVQETQYF
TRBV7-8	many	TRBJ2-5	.	TGTGCCAGCAGCTTTTACTCAGGGGGGACTTTCCAAGAGACCCAGTACTTC	CASSFYSGGTFQETQYF
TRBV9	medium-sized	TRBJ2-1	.	TGTGCCAGCAGCTCCGCGACCCAGCCAATCAACAATGAGCAGTTCTTC	CASSSATQPINNEQFF
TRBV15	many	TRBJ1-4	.	TGTGCCACCAGCGTCGGCCGGGGTGCTAATGAAAAACTGTTTTTT	CATSVGRGANEKLFF